This is a list of T cell receptor beta chains from one sample in a study of T cell responses to AZD1222 COVID-19 vaccine. Sequenced by immunoSEQ multiplex PCR; TCRdb stores in-frame clones only, minus some. The data hold over 150,000 clones, with 90% observed a single time. The source material was peripheral blood, sampled on day 0 of AZD1222 vaccination. The source is an adult in good health. Each CDR3 is given with its conserved first and last residue. The D gene is left open where the match is weak. For some rows the clone size is stated as once, few or many, or as a class when expanded; others skip it.

J: TRBJ1-4
V: TRBV2
D: NA
size: NA
DNA: TGTGCCAGCAGTCCCGATGGAGGGGGGAATGAAAAACTGTTTTTT
CDR3: CASSPDGGGNEKLFF

J: TRBJ1-5
V: TRBV4-3
D: TRBD1
size: few
DNA: TGCGCCAGCAGCCAAGATAGCCAGGGGGTAAATCAGCCCCAGCATTTT
CDR3: CASSQDSQGVNQPQHF

J: TRBJ2-5
V: TRBV5-5
D: NA
size: NA
DNA: TGTGCCAGCAGCTTTCAAGGGGACCGCCAAGAGACCCAGTACTTC
CDR3: CASSFQGDRQETQYF

J: TRBJ1-2
V: TRBV7-2
D: NA
size: NA
DNA: TGTGCCAGCAGCTTATATGGGGGAGAGGAAGGCTACACCTTC
CDR3: CASSLYGGEEGYTF

J: TRBJ1-2
V: TRBV3-1/TRBV3-2
D: TRBD1
size: once
DNA: TGTGCCAGCAGCCAAGATTCCGGACAGGGGGCGAGAACCTTC
CDR3: CASSQDSGQGARTF

J: TRBJ2-6
V: TRBV28
D: NA
size: NA
DNA: TGTGCCAGCAGCCCCGCCGGGGCCCTCTCTGGGGCCAACGTCCTGACTTTC
CDR3: CASSPAGALSGANVLTF

J: TRBJ1-1
V: TRBV5-1
D: TRBD1
size: NA
DNA: TGCGCCAGCAGCTTGGGACAGGGCGTGGGCGCTTTCTTT
CDR3: CASSLGQGVGAFF

J: TRBJ2-7
V: TRBV5-5
D: NA
size: NA
DNA: TGTGCCAGCAGCCTCCTTGGGGGACGGCCTTCCTACGAGCAGTACTTC
CDR3: CASSLLGGRPSYEQYF

J: TRBJ2-2
V: TRBV19
D: NA
size: NA
DNA: TGTGCCAGTAGTCCCCGAGGGGGGAGGCCCAACACCGGGGAGCTGTTTTTT
CDR3: CASSPRGGRPNTGELFF

J: TRBJ1-1
V: TRBV9
D: NA
size: NA
DNA: TGTGCCAGCGCTAGCGAGGGGGACACTGAAGCTTTCTTT
CDR3: CASASEGDTEAFF

J: TRBJ1-2
V: TRBV6-6
D: NA
size: NA
DNA: TGTGCCAGCAGTTACCGGGGGGAGGTTGGCTATGGCTACACCTTC
CDR3: CASSYRGEVGYGYTF

J: TRBJ2-5
V: TRBV5-1
D: NA
size: NA
DNA: TGCGCCAGCAAAATTGGAGCCACCCAAGAGACCCAGTACTTC
CDR3: CASKIGATQETQYF

J: TRBJ2-2
V: TRBV7-3
D: NA
size: NA
DNA: TGTGCCAGCAGCTCCGCCATGAGGGGCACCGGGGAGCTGTTTTTT
CDR3: CASSSAMRGTGELFF

J: TRBJ2-6
V: TRBV5-1
D: TRBD1
size: NA
DNA: TGCGCCAGCAGATTACAGGGGGACTCTGGGGCCAACGTCCTGACTTTC
CDR3: CASRLQGDSGANVLTF

J: TRBJ1-6
V: TRBV9
D: NA
size: NA
DNA: TGTGCCAGCAGCTTGACGCAAGTTAATTCACCCCTCCACTTT
CDR3: CASSLTQVNSPLHF

J: TRBJ1-6
V: TRBV9
D: NA
size: NA
DNA: TGTGCCAGCAGCGTAGGAGGGACTGGTTCACCCCTCCACTTT
CDR3: CASSVGGTGSPLHF

J: TRBJ2-2
V: TRBV2
D: TRBD1
size: NA
DNA: TGTGCCAGCAGTGGACAGGGGGCGGGCACCGGGGAGCTGTTTTTT
CDR3: CASSGQGAGTGELFF

J: TRBJ1-6
V: TRBV9
D: TRBD1
size: NA
DNA: TGTGCCAGCAGCGCCGGGGACAGGGAGTCTTCACCCCTCCACTTT
CDR3: CASSAGDRESSPLHF

J: TRBJ2-5
V: TRBV11-2
D: NA
size: NA
DNA: TGTGCCAGCAGCTCGGAGGGCGGAGAGACCCAGTACTTC
CDR3: CASSSEGGETQYF

J: TRBJ2-1
V: TRBV27
D: TRBD2
size: NA
DNA: TGTGCCAGCTTTCGGGGGGTGGGACTAGCGAATGAGCAGTTCTTC
CDR3: CASFRGVGLANEQFF

J: TRBJ2-7
V: TRBV4-3
D: NA
size: NA
DNA: TGCGCCAGCAGCCCCTCCGAGGCTAGGGCCTACGAGCAGTACTTC
CDR3: CASSPSEARAYEQYF

J: TRBJ1-6
V: TRBV11-2
D: TRBD1
size: NA
DNA: TGTGCCAGCAGCTCTGAGACAGGGGGGTCACCCCTCCACTTT
CDR3: CASSSETGGSPLHF

J: TRBJ1-2
V: TRBV7-2
D: NA
size: NA
DNA: TGTGCCAGCAGCTACTTACTGGGCCCTGGGGGCTACACCTTC
CDR3: CASSYLLGPGGYTF

J: TRBJ2-5
V: TRBV20-1
D: NA
size: NA
DNA: TGCAGCCCGGTGGGGGACCAGACCCAGTACTTC
CDR3: CSPVGDQTQYF

J: TRBJ1-3
V: TRBV24-1
D: TRBD1
size: NA
DNA: TGTGCCACCAGTGATTGGGGCACAGGGGACGGAAACACCATATATTTT
CDR3: CATSDWGTGDGNTIYF

J: TRBJ1-2
V: TRBV30
D: TRBD1
size: NA
DNA: TGTGCCATTTCGACAGGGGGCTATGGCTACACCTTC
CDR3: CAISTGGYGYTF

J: TRBJ2-7
V: TRBV3-1/TRBV3-2
D: NA
size: few
DNA: TGTGCCAGTCTTACGCCGGGGACGGAAAGCTACGAGCAGTACTTC
CDR3: CASLTPGTESYEQYF

J: TRBJ2-5
V: TRBV3-1/TRBV3-2
D: TRBD2
size: few
DNA: TGTGCCAGCAGCGGGACTAGCGGGGAACAAGAGACCCAGTACTTC
CDR3: CASSGTSGEQETQYF

J: TRBJ2-5
V: TRBV9
D: TRBD2
size: NA
DNA: TGTGCCAGCAGCGGGTCTAGCGGGTACCAAGAGACCCAGTACTTC
CDR3: CASSGSSGYQETQYF

J: TRBJ1-2
V: TRBV5-8
D: TRBD1
size: NA
DNA: TGTGCCAGCAGCTTGACCGGACAGGGGATATATGGCTACACCTTC
CDR3: CASSLTGQGIYGYTF

J: TRBJ2-7
V: TRBV11-2
D: NA
size: NA
DNA: TGTGCCAGCAGCTACTCCGGGGAGCAGTACTTC
CDR3: CASSYSGEQYF

J: TRBJ1-4
V: TRBV4-3
D: TRBD1
size: NA
DNA: TGCGCCAGCAGCCAACCGGGACAGGGATATGAAAAACTGTTTTTT
CDR3: CASSQPGQGYEKLFF

J: TRBJ1-1
V: TRBV6-5
D: NA
size: few
DNA: TGTGCCAGCCAAGGAGTTGGCACTGAAGCTTTCTTT
CDR3: CASQGVGTEAFF

J: TRBJ2-3
V: TRBV27
D: TRBD1
size: NA
DNA: TGTGCCAGCAGTTTCGGGACAGGGATCGGGACAGATACGCAGTATTTT
CDR3: CASSFGTGIGTDTQYF

J: TRBJ2-7
V: TRBV5-4
D: TRBD1
size: NA
DNA: TGTGCCAGCAGCTTGGGAGGGACAGGGGCATCGATCTACGAGCAGTACTTC
CDR3: CASSLGGTGASIYEQYF

J: TRBJ2-5
V: TRBV7-2
D: TRBD1
size: NA
DNA: TGTGCCAGCCAGACAGGGGGAGGGGAGACCCAGTACTTC
CDR3: CASQTGGGETQYF

J: TRBJ2-7
V: TRBV6-1
D: NA
size: NA
DNA: TGTGCCAGTCGATATGGCAGGGCCTACGAGCAGTACTTC
CDR3: CASRYGRAYEQYF

J: TRBJ2-2
V: TRBV5-5
D: NA
size: NA
DNA: TGTGCCAGCAGTTCACTAGGGGGAGATACCGGGGAGCTGTTTTTT
CDR3: CASSSLGGDTGELFF

J: TRBJ2-3
V: TRBV9
D: NA
size: NA
DNA: TGTGCCAGCAGCGTAGGGCTCCCATCCACAGATACGCAGTATTTT
CDR3: CASSVGLPSTDTQYF

J: TRBJ1-1
V: TRBV2
D: NA
size: NA
DNA: TGTGCCAGCAGTATAATAATGAACACTGAAGCTTTCTTT
CDR3: CASSIIMNTEAFF

J: TRBJ2-7
V: TRBV15
D: TRBD1
size: NA
DNA: TGTGCCACCAGCAGAGATGGACAGGGATACTACGAGCAGTACTTC
CDR3: CATSRDGQGYYEQYF

J: TRBJ2-5
V: TRBV3-1/TRBV3-2
D: NA
size: NA
DNA: TGTGCCAGCAGCCAAGGGGGGACTTGGGAGACCCAGTACTTC
CDR3: CASSQGGTWETQYF

J: TRBJ2-2
V: TRBV7-2
D: TRBD1
size: once
DNA: TGTGCCAGCAGCTTACGGATCCAGGGGGCGCTCACCGGGGAGCTGTTTTTT
CDR3: CASSLRIQGALTGELFF

J: TRBJ2-3
V: TRBV3-1/TRBV3-2
D: TRBD2
size: NA
DNA: TGTGCCAGCAGCCCAGCGGGGGGGCCGGCAGATACGCAGTATTTT
CDR3: CASSPAGGPADTQYF

J: TRBJ2-3
V: TRBV5-1
D: NA
size: NA
DNA: TGCGCCAGCAGCTCCAGACAGAGCACAGATACGCAGTATTTT
CDR3: CASSSRQSTDTQYF

J: TRBJ2-2
V: TRBV7-2
D: NA
size: NA
DNA: TGTGCCAGCAGCTTAGCGGGGGGCGACACCGGGGAGCTGTTTTTT
CDR3: CASSLAGGDTGELFF

J: TRBJ1-1
V: TRBV19
D: NA
size: NA
DNA: TGTGCCAGTAGTTCGCGACCGGGGGACACTGAAGCTTTCTTT
CDR3: CASSSRPGDTEAFF

J: TRBJ2-2
V: TRBV7-2
D: NA
size: NA
DNA: TGTGCCAGCAGCCCCACCCGAGACACCGGGGAGCTGTTTTTT
CDR3: CASSPTRDTGELFF

J: TRBJ2-5
V: TRBV5-6
D: TRBD1
size: many
DNA: TGTGCCAGCAGCAAGACAGGGGGGGAGACCCAGTACTTC
CDR3: CASSKTGGETQYF

J: TRBJ1-2
V: TRBV7-2
D: TRBD1
size: NA
DNA: TGTGCCAGCAGCCCATATTCGAGACAGGGGGCTGGCTACACCTTC
CDR3: CASSPYSRQGAGYTF

J: TRBJ1-5
V: TRBV19
D: TRBD1
size: NA
DNA: TGTGCCACCAGGGGGGGCACAGATAGCAATCAGCCCCAGCATTTT
CDR3: CATRGGTDSNQPQHF

J: TRBJ1-2
V: TRBV5-4
D: NA
size: NA
DNA: TGTGCCAGCAGCTCCCGTTCGGGGGGCTTTGGCTACACCTTC
CDR3: CASSSRSGGFGYTF

J: TRBJ2-5
V: TRBV6-5
D: TRBD2
size: NA
DNA: TGTGCCACTAACCCGCGGGGGGTACGGGAGACCCAGTACTTC
CDR3: CATNPRGVRETQYF

J: TRBJ2-7
V: TRBV7-2
D: NA
size: NA
DNA: TGTGCCAGCAGCTCTGACGGGAGTTCCTACGAGCAGTACTTC
CDR3: CASSSDGSSYEQYF